The rows below give T cell receptor beta chains drawn from one sample of a study of blood T cell repertoires in COVID-19. Assay: immunoSEQ multiplex PCR; the TCRdb copy retains only in-frame clones and omits some. Of just under 30,000 clones in the sample, about 80% were seen once. Sequencing was performed on peripheral blood. The receptors shown here come from a woman in her sixties or seventies with acute or convalescent COVID-19. CDR3s include the opening cysteine and the closing phenylalanine or tryptophan. The D gene is left open where the match is weak. Only part of the rows carry a size: once, few, many, or a class if the clone is expanded.

J gene | V gene | D gene | clone size | CDR3 protein | CDR3 DNA
TRBJ1-2 | TRBV27 | NA | medium-sized | CASSLDSFQGYTF | TGTGCCAGCAGCTTGGACAGTTTTCAGGGCTACACCTTC
TRBJ1-5 | TRBV7-8 | TRBD1 | NA | CASSLETGGSRQPQHF | TGTGCCAGCAGCTTAGAAACAGGGGGAAGTAGGCAGCCCCAGCATTTT
TRBJ2-1 | TRBV5-1 | TRBD1 | NA | CASSLRDRGYNEQFF | TGCGCCAGCAGCTTACGGGACAGGGGGTACAATGAGCAGTTCTTC
TRBJ1-4 | TRBV7-2 | NA | NA | CASSAPSTTNEKLFF | TGTGCCAGCAGCGCGCCATCGACAACTAATGAAAAACTGTTTTTT
TRBJ1-5 | TRBV6-2/TRBV6-3 | NA | NA | CASSAQGIGTYSNQPQHF | TGTGCCAGCAGTGCCCAGGGGATTGGAACTTATAGCAATCAGCCCCAGCATTTT
TRBJ1-1 | TRBV7-2 | NA | NA | CASSLQREKKAFF | TGTGCCAGCAGCTTACAGCGGGAGAAAAAAGCTTTCTTT
TRBJ2-1 | TRBV28 | NA | few | CASSLAPVGGDEQFF | TGTGCCAGCAGTTTAGCCCCAGTCGGCGGGGATGAGCAGTTCTTC
TRBJ1-6 | TRBV13 | NA | NA | CASRRQDSPLHF | TGTGCCAGCAGACGACAGGATTCACCCCTCCACTTT
TRBJ2-3 | TRBV7-3 | TRBD1 | NA | CASSLQGAGSDTQYF | TGTGCCAGCAGCTTACAGGGGGCAGGTTCAGATACGCAGTATTTT
TRBJ1-1 | TRBV29-1 | NA | NA | CSVETGGQRAFF | TGCAGCGTTGAAACTGGAGGCCAAAGGGCTTTCTTT
TRBJ2-7 | TRBV4-3 | TRBD2 | NA | CASSQDASGGVEQYF | TGCGCCAGCAGCCAAGACGCAAGCGGGGGGGTCGAGCAGTACTTC
TRBJ2-7 | TRBV2 | NA | few | CAFRLRGYYEQYF | TGTGCCTTCAGGTTGCGGGGTTACTACGAGCAGTACTTC
TRBJ2-1 | TRBV5-1 | NA | NA | CASSWDTYNEQFF | TGCGCCAGCAGCTGGGACACCTACAATGAGCAGTTCTTC
TRBJ2-5 | TRBV13 | TRBD1 | NA | CASSLGGQGGWSNQYF | TGTGCCAGCAGCTTAGGCGGACAGGGAGGATGGTCGAACCAGTACTTC
TRBJ2-5 | TRBV5-1 | TRBD2 | once | CASSWGGLAEETQYF | TGCGCCAGCAGCTGGGGGGGACTAGCCGAAGAGACCCAGTACTTC
TRBJ2-5 | TRBV7-8 | TRBD1 | NA | CASSLIRGQGAKETQYF | TGTGCCAGCAGCTTAATCCGGGGACAGGGGGCAAAAGAGACCCAGTACTTC
TRBJ2-2 | TRBV9 | NA | once | CASSQALAGELFF | TGTGCCAGCTCCCAGGCCCTGGCCGGGGAGCTGTTTTTT
TRBJ1-1 | TRBV27 | NA | NA | CASRKGMRTEAFF | TGTGCCAGCAGGAAGGGGATGCGCACTGAAGCTTTCTTT
TRBJ1-1 | TRBV6-2/TRBV6-3 | TRBD1 | NA | CASSSLWTGRSDTEAFF | TGTGCCAGCAGTTCGTTATGGACAGGTCGTTCGGACACTGAAGCTTTCTTT
TRBJ2-3 | TRBV30 | TRBD2 | NA | CAWGTSGDTQYF | TGTGCCTGGGGGACTAGCGGAGATACGCAGTATTTT
TRBJ2-7 | TRBV7-7 | TRBD2 | once | CASSPRSGDYEQYF | TGTGCTAGCAGCCCCCGTAGCGGGGACTACGAGCAGTACTTC
TRBJ1-4 | TRBV14 | NA | NA | CASSRLRATNEKLFF | TGTGCCAGCAGCCGTTTGAGGGCAACTAATGAAAAACTGTTTTTT
TRBJ2-5 | TRBV7-2 | NA | NA | CASSIGHQETQYF | TGTGCCAGCAGCATAGGGCACCAAGAGACCCAGTACTTC
TRBJ2-2 | TRBV4-2 | NA | NA | CASSQVASTDLGNGELFF | TGTGCCAGCAGCCAAGTCGCCTCGACGGACTTGGGCAACGGGGAGCTGTTTTTT
TRBJ2-3 | TRBV3-1/TRBV3-2 | TRBD1 | NA | CASSLGTGETDTQYF | TGTGCCAGCAGCTTGGGGACAGGGGAGACAGATACGCAGTATTTT
TRBJ2-1 | TRBV19 | NA | NA | CASSPPHRGYNNEQFF | TGTGCCAGTAGTCCACCCCATCGCGGGTACAACAATGAGCAGTTCTTC
TRBJ2-2 | TRBV28 | NA | NA | CAGSQGPNTGELFF | TGTGCCGGATCACAGGGCCCGAACACCGGGGAGCTGTTTTTT
TRBJ1-1 | TRBV4-1 | TRBD1 | NA | CASSLLPGTVNTEAFF | TGCGCCAGCAGCCTCTTACCCGGGACAGTGAACACTGAAGCTTTCTTT
TRBJ2-2 | TRBV27 | NA | NA | CASTQKGTGELFF | TGTGCCAGCACCCAGAAGGGGACCGGGGAGCTGTTTTTT
TRBJ2-3 | TRBV7-2 | NA | NA | CASSAQGGRTDTQYF | TGTGCCAGCAGTGCCCAGGGGGGCCGGACAGATACGCAGTATTTT
TRBJ2-3 | TRBV6-4 | NA | NA | CASTGTVETDTQYF | TGTGCCAGCACGGGGACTGTCGAGACAGATACGCAGTATTTT
TRBJ1-3 | TRBV30 | NA | NA | CAWSVSGRSGNTIYF | TGTGCCTGGAGTGTTTCAGGGCGCTCTGGAAACACCATATATTTT
TRBJ1-2 | TRBV30 | NA | NA | CAWTGGRLGYTF | TGTGCCTGGACCGGGGGACGTCTTGGCTACACCTTC
TRBJ2-3 | TRBV2 | TRBD1 | NA | CASTPGQGRSTDTQYF | TGTGCCAGCACCCCGGGACAGGGAAGGTCCACAGATACGCAGTATTTT
TRBJ1-5 | TRBV7-9 | NA | NA | CASSLGQNSNQPQHF | TGTGCCAGCAGCTTAGGACAGAATAGCAATCAGCCCCAGCATTTT
TRBJ2-1 | TRBV5-1 | NA | NA | CASSLVPTGEGYNEQFF | TGCGCCAGCAGCTTGGTTCCGACAGGGGAGGGTTACAATGAGCAGTTCTTC
TRBJ2-3 | TRBV9 | TRBD1 | few | CASSVTGQGTDTQYF | TGTGCCAGCAGCGTAACGGGACAGGGTACAGATACGCAGTATTTT
TRBJ2-7 | TRBV5-1 | NA | NA | CASRQGYEQYF | TGCGCCAGCAGACAGGGCTACGAGCAGTACTTC
TRBJ1-6 | TRBV28 | NA | NA | CASSSAGVQVSPLHF | TGTGCCAGCAGTTCCGCAGGGGTCCAGGTTTCACCCCTCCACTTT
TRBJ2-7 | TRBV28 | NA | NA | CASSSPRLSPYEQYF | TGTGCCAGCAGTTCTCCGAGACTAAGCCCCTACGAGCAGTACTTC
TRBJ2-7 | TRBV27 | TRBD2 | few | CASSSGTSGREQYF | TGTGCCAGCAGTTCCGGGACTAGCGGGAGGGAGCAGTACTTC
TRBJ2-3 | TRBV7-6 | TRBD1 | NA | CASSGDSSSDTQYF | TGTGCCAGCAGCGGGGACAGTTCGTCAGATACGCAGTATTTT
TRBJ2-1 | TRBV12-2 | NA | NA | CASRLVRRTAYNEQFF | TGTGCAAGTCGCTTAGTTCGGCGGACTGCCTACAATGAGCAGTTCTTC
TRBJ2-2 | TRBV3-1/TRBV3-2 | TRBD2 | NA | CASSYGGAGELFF | TGTGCCAGCAGCTACGGGGGGGCAGGGGAGCTGTTTTTT
TRBJ1-4 | TRBV10-3 | NA | NA | CAISERHRENEKLFF | TGTGCCATCAGTGAACGGCACAGGGAGAATGAAAAACTGTTTTTT
TRBJ1-6 | TRBV2 | TRBD1 | NA | CASSEDRGTRSPLHF | TGTGCCAGCAGTGAAGACAGGGGGACCAGATCACCCCTCCACTTT
TRBJ1-6 | TRBV21-1 | NA | NA | CASSKDEEKPYNSPLHF | TGTGCCAGCAGCAAAGACGAAGAGAAACCCTATAATTCACCCCTCCACTTT
TRBJ2-5 | TRBV28 | TRBD1 | NA | CASSSDRGTQYF | TGTGCCAGCAGTTCGGACAGGGGTACCCAGTACTTC
TRBJ1-6 | TRBV30 | NA | NA | CAWSNGENSPLHF | TGTGCCTGGAGCAACGGGGAAAATTCACCCCTCCACTTT
TRBJ2-3 | TRBV6-2/TRBV6-3 | NA | NA | CASSYFQGRTDTQYF | TGTGCCAGCAGTTACTTCCAGGGCCGCACAGATACGCAGTATTTT
TRBJ2-5 | TRBV5-6 | NA | NA | CASSLALGLKGQETQYF | TGTGCCAGCAGCTTGGCCCTAGGACTAAAGGGCCAAGAGACCCAGTACTTC
TRBJ1-1 | TRBV6-5 | NA | NA | CASSLGQYMNTEAFF | TGTGCCAGCAGCCTTGGACAGTACATGAACACTGAAGCTTTCTTT
TRBJ1-4 | TRBV7-9 | NA | NA | CASSRGLGTNEKLFF | TGTGCCAGCAGCCGAGGGCTGGGGACTAATGAAAAACTGTTTTTT
TRBJ2-5 | TRBV9 | TRBD2 | few | CASSEGRGGLQTQYF | TGTGCCAGCAGCGAGGGGCGGGGGGGCTTACAGACCCAGTACTTC
TRBJ1-2 | TRBV5-1 | NA | NA | CASSREGGDYGYTF | TGCGCCAGCAGCAGGGAGGGGGGTGACTATGGCTACACCTTC
TRBJ2-3 | TRBV11-2 | NA | few | CASSLRDFLSTDTQYF | TGTGCCAGCAGCTTACGGGATTTTCTTAGCACAGATACGCAGTATTTT
TRBJ1-3 | TRBV5-1 | NA | NA | CASSSETLISGNTIYF | TGCGCCAGCAGCTCAGAGACACTGATCTCTGGAAACACCATATATTTT
TRBJ2-1 | TRBV19 | NA | NA | CATSLYTIGGNEQFF | TGTGCCACCTCCCTGTACACGATAGGGGGCAATGAGCAGTTCTTC